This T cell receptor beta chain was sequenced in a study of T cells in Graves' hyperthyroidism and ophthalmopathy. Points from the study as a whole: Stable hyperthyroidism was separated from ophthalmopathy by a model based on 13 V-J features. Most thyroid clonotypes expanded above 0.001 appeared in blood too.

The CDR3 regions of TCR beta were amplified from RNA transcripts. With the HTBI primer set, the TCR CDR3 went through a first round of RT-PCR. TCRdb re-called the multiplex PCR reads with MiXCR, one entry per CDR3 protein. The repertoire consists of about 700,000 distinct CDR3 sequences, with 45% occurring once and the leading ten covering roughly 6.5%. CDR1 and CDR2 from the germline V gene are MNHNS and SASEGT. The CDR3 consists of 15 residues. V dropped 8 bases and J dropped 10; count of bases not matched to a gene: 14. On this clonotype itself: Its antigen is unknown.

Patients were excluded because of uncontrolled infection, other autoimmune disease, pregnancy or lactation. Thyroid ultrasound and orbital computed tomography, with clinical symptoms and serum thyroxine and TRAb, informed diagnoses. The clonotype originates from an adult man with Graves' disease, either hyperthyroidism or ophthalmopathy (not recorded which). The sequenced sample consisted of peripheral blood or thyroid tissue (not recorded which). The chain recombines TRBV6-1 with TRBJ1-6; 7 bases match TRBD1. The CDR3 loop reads CASSGRQGRQSPLHF. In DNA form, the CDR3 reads TGTGCCAGCTCTGGAAGACAGGGAAGGCAATCACCCCTCCACTTT.